Only a few counts were recorded for the clone carrying this TCR beta chain. Its target is not known. The record originates from a study of regulatory T cells in long-lasting Graves disease. Study in general: Graves' patients (newly diagnosed) had been on antithyroid drugs under 3 months.

Time point meaning: newly diagnosed GD, antithyroid drugs for less than 3 months. Construction of the TCR library relied on RNA isolated from PBMCs. The CDR3 extends over 16 amino acids. Germline V gene data show CDR1 as MNHEY and CDR2 as SVGEGT. The V end lost 0 bases, the J end lost 6 bases, and 14 bases lay between the germline ends. Study-level points and caveats: More public clonotypes were shared by persistent patients (around 3,000) than by new patients (roughly 1,000). Peripheral blood was the sole material, not thyroid tissue.

Arm-PCR with iRepertoire HTBI primers amplified the CDR3 regions for these TCR beta libraries. TCRdb re-derived calls from the multiplex PCR reads in MiXCR, one entry per CDR3 protein. The table has around 500,000 distinct CDR3 sequences, approximately 16% seen once. These data were also reused for a study on T cells in Graves' hyperthyroidism and ophthalmopathy.

This specimen was peripheral blood mononuclear cells (PBMCs), taken at new diagnosis, from a patient treated with antithyroid drugs. This chain uses TRBV6-2 or TRBV6-3 with TRBJ2-2; D is perhaps TRBD1 (5 bases). This clonotype was obtained from a middle-aged woman with Graves disease. As DNA, the CDR3 is TGTGCCAGCAGTTACTCTCCAGGGAAAGAGGCCGGGGAGCTGTTTTTT. This sequence encodes CASSYSPGKEAGELFF.